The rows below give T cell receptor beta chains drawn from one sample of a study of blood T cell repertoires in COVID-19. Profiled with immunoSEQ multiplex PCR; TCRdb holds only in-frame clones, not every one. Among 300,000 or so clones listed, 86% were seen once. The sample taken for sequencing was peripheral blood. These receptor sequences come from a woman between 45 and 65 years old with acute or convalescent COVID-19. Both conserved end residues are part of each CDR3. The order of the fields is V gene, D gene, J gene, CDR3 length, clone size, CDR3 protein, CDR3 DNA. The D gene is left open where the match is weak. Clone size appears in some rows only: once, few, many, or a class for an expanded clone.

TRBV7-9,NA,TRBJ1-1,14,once,CASSPHKGTFEAFF,TGTGCCAGCAGCCCCCACAAAGGGACTTTTGAAGCTTTCTTT
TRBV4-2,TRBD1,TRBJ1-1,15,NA,CASSPGTGGNTEAFF,TGTGCCAGCAGCCCAGGGACAGGTGGGAACACTGAAGCTTTCTTT
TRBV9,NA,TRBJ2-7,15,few,CASSVEQGALYEQYF,TGTGCCAGCAGCGTAGAGCAGGGCGCCTTATACGAGCAGTACTTC
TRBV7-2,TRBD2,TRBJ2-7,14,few,CASSLFSGTYEQYF,TGTGCCAGCAGTCTCTTTAGCGGGACCTACGAGCAGTACTTC
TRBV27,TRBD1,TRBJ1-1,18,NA,CASSSRDRGSLVNTEAFF,TGTGCCAGCAGTTCCCGGGACAGGGGATCGCTAGTGAACACTGAAGCTTTCTTT
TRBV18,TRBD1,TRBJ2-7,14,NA,CASSPTGDPYEQYF,TGTGCCAGCTCACCAACAGGGGATCCCTACGAGCAGTACTTC
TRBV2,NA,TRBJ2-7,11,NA,CASNTDYEQYF,TGTGCCAGCAACACCGACTACGAGCAGTACTTC
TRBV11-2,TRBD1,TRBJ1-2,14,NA,CASTDTGGYYGYTF,TGTGCCAGCACCGATACAGGGGGCTACTATGGCTACACCTTC
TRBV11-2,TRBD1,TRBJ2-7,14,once,CASSSWDSNYEQYF,TGTGCCAGCAGCTCCTGGGACAGCAACTACGAGCAGTACTTC
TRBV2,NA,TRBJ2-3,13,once,CASSPTRDDTQYF,TGTGCCAGCAGTCCAACTAGGGATGATACGCAGTATTTT
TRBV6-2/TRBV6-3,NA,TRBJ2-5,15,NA,CASRYAAQGQETQYF,TGTGCCAGCAGATACGCCGCACAGGGACAAGAGACCCAGTACTTC
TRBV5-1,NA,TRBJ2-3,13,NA,CASSSESTDTQYF,TGCGCCAGCAGCTCAGAAAGCACAGATACGCAGTATTTT
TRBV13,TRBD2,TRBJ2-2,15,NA,CASRPGGQNTGELFF,TGTGCCAGTCGCCCGGGGGGGCAGAACACCGGGGAGCTGTTTTTT
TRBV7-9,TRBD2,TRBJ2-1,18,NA,CASSRGTSGAPGYNEQFF,TGTGCCAGCAGCCGGGGGACTAGCGGGGCCCCCGGCTACAATGAGCAGTTCTTC
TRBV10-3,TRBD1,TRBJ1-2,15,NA,CAIRRQGQGISGYTF,TGTGCCATCAGGCGACAGGGACAGGGGATAAGTGGCTACACCTTC
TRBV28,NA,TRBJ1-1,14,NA,CASSKTTGSTEAFF,TGTGCCAGCAGTAAGACCACAGGGTCCACTGAAGCTTTCTTT
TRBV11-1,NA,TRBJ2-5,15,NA,CASSLANIYQETQYF,TGTGCCAGCAGCTTAGCGAACATTTACCAAGAGACCCAGTACTTC
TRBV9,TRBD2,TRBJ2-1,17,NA,CASSQRGTSGGYNEQFF,TGTGCCAGCAGCCAAAGAGGGACTAGCGGGGGTTACAATGAGCAGTTCTTC
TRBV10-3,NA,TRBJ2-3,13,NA,CAISGSGTDTQYF,TGTGCCATATCCGGTAGCGGCACAGATACGCAGTATTTT
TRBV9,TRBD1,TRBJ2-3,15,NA,CASSDPGQSTDTQYF,TGTGCCAGCAGCGATCCGGGACAGAGCACAGATACGCAGTATTTT
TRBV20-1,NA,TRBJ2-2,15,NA,CSASNRGAYTGELFF,TGCAGTGCTAGTAATCGGGGGGCCTACACCGGGGAGCTGTTTTTT
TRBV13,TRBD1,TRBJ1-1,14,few,CASSSTGLNTEAFF,TGTGCCAGCAGCTCGACAGGGCTGAACACTGAAGCTTTCTTT
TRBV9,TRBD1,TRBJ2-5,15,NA,CASSPTGTGVETQYF,TGTGCCAGCAGCCCGACCGGGACAGGGGTTGAGACCCAGTACTTC
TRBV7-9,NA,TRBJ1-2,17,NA,CASTDVWGREINYGYTF,TGTGCCAGCACCGACGTGTGGGGACGGGAGATTAACTATGGCTACACCTTC
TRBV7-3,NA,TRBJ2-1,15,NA,CASSLSNGAYNEQFF,TGTGCCAGCAGCTTAAGTAACGGGGCCTACAATGAGCAGTTCTTC
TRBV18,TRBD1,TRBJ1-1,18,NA,CASSPYLGTAIPNTEAFF,TGTGCCAGCTCACCATATCTCGGGACAGCCATCCCGAACACTGAAGCTTTCTTT
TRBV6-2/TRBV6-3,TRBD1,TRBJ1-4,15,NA,CASSRTGGTNEKLFF,TGTGCCAGCAGCAGGACAGGCGGAACTAATGAAAAACTGTTTTTT
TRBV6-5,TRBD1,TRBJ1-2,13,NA,CASRTQTGYGYTF,TGTGCCAGCAGAACTCAGACAGGGTACGGCTACACCTTC
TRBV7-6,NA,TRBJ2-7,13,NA,CASSVTGSNEQYF,TGTGCCAGCAGCGTTACAGGGTCCAACGAGCAGTACTTC
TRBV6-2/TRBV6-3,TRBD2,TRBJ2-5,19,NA,CASSYQSRTSDQLYETQYF,TGTGCCAGCAGTTATCAGTCCCGGACTAGCGACCAGCTGTACGAGACCCAGTACTTC
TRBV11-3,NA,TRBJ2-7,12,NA,CASSLDRYEQYF,TGTGCCAGCAGCTTAGACCGCTACGAGCAGTACTTC
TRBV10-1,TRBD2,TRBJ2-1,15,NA,CATQDEGLAGDEQFF,TGCGCCACCCAAGATGAGGGACTAGCGGGCGATGAGCAGTTCTTC
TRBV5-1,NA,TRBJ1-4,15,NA,CASSGRSRGDEKLFF,TGCGCCAGCAGCGGGAGAAGTCGGGGGGATGAAAAACTGTTTTTT
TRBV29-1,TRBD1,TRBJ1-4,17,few,CSVEDPGDRGQDEKLFF,TGCAGCGTTGAAGATCCCGGGGACAGGGGGCAGGATGAAAAACTGTTTTTT
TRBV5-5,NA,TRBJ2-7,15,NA,CASRRDGLSSYEQYF,TGTGCCAGCAGGCGGGACGGATTGAGCTCCTACGAGCAGTACTTC
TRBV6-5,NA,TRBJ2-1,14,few,CASTYGSSYNEQFF,TGTGCCAGCACTTACGGGAGCTCCTACAATGAGCAGTTCTTC
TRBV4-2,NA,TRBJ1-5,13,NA,CASSQDISQPQHF,TGTGCCAGCAGCCAAGATATTTCGCAGCCCCAGCATTTT
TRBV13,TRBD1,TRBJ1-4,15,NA,CASSLGVTGEGKLFF,TGTGCCAGCAGCTTAGGCGTTACAGGGGAAGGAAAACTGTTTTTT
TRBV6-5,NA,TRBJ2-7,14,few,CASSYSLGRPPWYF,TGTGCCAGCAGTTACTCACTAGGGCGGCCACCCTGGTACTTC
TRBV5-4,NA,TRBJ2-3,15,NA,CASSIGTPRGDTQYF,TGTGCCAGCAGCATCGGGACACCGAGAGGAGATACGCAGTATTTT
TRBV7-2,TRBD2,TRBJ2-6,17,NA,CASSSSGRGPGANVLTF,TGTGCCAGCAGCTCTAGCGGGAGAGGGCCTGGGGCCAACGTCCTGACTTTC
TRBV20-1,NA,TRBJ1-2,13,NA,CSASSAGDKGYTF,TGCAGTGCTAGTTCGGCAGGGGATAAAGGCTACACCTTC
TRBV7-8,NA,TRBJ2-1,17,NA,CASSSKVAGESYNEQFF,TGTGCCAGCAGCTCCAAGGTGGCCGGGGAATCATACAATGAGCAGTTCTTC
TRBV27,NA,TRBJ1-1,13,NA,CASSLAGATEAFF,TGTGCCAGCAGTTTAGCAGGGGCCACTGAAGCTTTCTTT
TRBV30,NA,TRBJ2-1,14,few,CAWSEESGYNEQFF,TGTGCCTGGAGTGAGGAGAGCGGCTACAATGAGCAGTTCTTC